This T cell receptor beta chain was found in a study of cytomegalovirus exposure and HLA in healthy donors (dated 2017 in TCRdb). Broadly, across the study: A later analysis indicated that the 95 to 150 validation repertoires were generated on the platform also employed for the roughly 650 repertoires of the first cohort. The study aimed to test whether signatures of past pathogen exposure could be identified by cataloging public T cell receptors. A separate validation cohort of approximately 130 different subjects was used in addition to the roughly 720-subject first cohort. To predict cytomegalovirus infection status, the study brought together high-throughput TCR immunosequencing, statistical association of individual TCRs with disease status, and machine learning.

Results and caveats for the whole study, not just this receptor: According to the authors, the approach could potentially be generalized to other disease states and immunological phenotypes. Cytomegalovirus status was reported to be diagnosed by the classifier with high specificity and sensitivity in both the original and validation cohorts. In vitro tests confirmed that a few of the cytomegalovirus-associated TCR beta chains recognize cytomegalovirus antigens. Most TCR sequences were seen in very few donors, while some public TCRs were found in many individuals. The validation cohort had no HLA typing available for a later analysis, so co-occurrence within that cohort was assessed over all 120 or so repertoires. The study gave a list of more than 150 TCR beta chains associated with cytomegalovirus. In a later analysis, TCRs clustered in the first cohort were found to also tend to co-occur in the roughly 120 validation repertoires, with 90% to 95% of cluster scores above 0.

Donors formed part of the validation cohort, which comprised over a hundred subjects and was distinct from the first cohort of under 850 subjects. The library was produced with the immunoSEQ multiplex PCR assay. As for the authors' bioinformatics: A statistical classification framework was built for diagnosing cytomegalovirus status from the catalog of TCR beta chain sequences. The immuneACCESS repertoire file appears here via TCRdb, limited to in-frame rearrangements. These files lack a portion of the clones; in checked studies, under half of the deficit traces to unresolved V genes, and the cause of the others is not known. Clone size and V and J calls were adopted from that table, with D and trimming inferred from the DNA. The sample includes about 82,000 clones, with 85% to 95% observed a single time. Approximately 0.69% of the sample rests with the top ten. As to this clone: The target of this receptor is not known. It has no much larger one-base neighbor in the sample; base qualities were not kept.

The germline V gene encodes CDR1 DFQATT and CDR2 SNEGSKA (reference sequence). Trimmed from V: 5 bases; trimmed from J: 10 bases; junction bases lacking a gene match: 4. There are 10 amino acids in the CDR3, from cysteine to phenylalanine inclusive. Here the CDR3 DNA is all that survives: 30 bases in frame from base 1. The specimen was PBMCs. The receptor comes from a man aged 18 to 30 in good health and CMV-seronegative. The sequence links TRBV20-1 to TRBJ1-1, with TRBD1 identical over 7 junction bases. The CDR3 in this case is CSAQPGGAFF. The nucleotide sequence reads as follows: TGCAGTGCTCAACCAGGGGGAGCTTTCTTT.